One and the same sample provided the 21 T cell receptor beta chains below, sequenced in a study of cytomegalovirus exposure and HLA in healthy donors (dated by TCRdb to the late 2010s). The library was prepared using the immunoSEQ multiplex PCR assay. A mixture of 60 forward primers for TCR Vbeta segments and 13 reverse primers for TCR Jbeta segments was used in the multiplex PCR. TCRdb limited this immuneACCESS table to in-frame rearrangements with V and J called. A share of clones is missing; checked studies link under half to unresolved V genes, and the rest is unexplained. Recorded for this sample are around 150,000 clones; roughly 80% of them occurred a single time. The ten largest clones represent about 1.4% of the sample. Material for sequencing was PBMCs. The receptor set was obtained from a girl aged 10 to 17 in good health and CMV-seropositive.

CDR3 residues: CASSVDSSPENNEQFF. CDR3 bases: TGTGCCAGCAGCGTGGACAGTTCCCCTGAAAACAATGAGCAGTTCTTC. The chain recombines TRBV7-3 with TRBJ2-1; TRBD1 might be the D (6 bases). The CDR3 is 16 residues long. The V end was cut by 5 bases, the J end by 5 bases, with 19 bases between. Germline V CDR1 and CDR2: SGHTA, FQGTGA.

The chain employs TRBV2 and TRBJ1-5; D gene uncertain. The CDR3 consists of 18 residues. Germline assignment: CDR1 SNHLY and CDR2 FYNNEI. Trimming took 4 bases from V and 0 from J, leaving 19 bases between them. In nucleotides, the CDR3 is TGTGCCAGCAGTGTTAGGAAGGTATCGGAGTTTAGCAATCAGCCCCAGCATTTT. Translating gives CASSVRKVSEFSNQPQHF.

The J gene is TRBJ2-5, the V gene TRBV7-2; 8 bases line up with TRBD2. The V segment lost 7 bases and the J segment 5 bases; nucleotides outside the gene matches: 12. The CDR3 is made up of 15 amino acids. CDR1 and CDR2 from the germline V gene are SGHTA and FQGNSA. The CDR3 DNA reads TGTGCCAGCACCTACCCGCTAGCGGGTCAGGAGACCCAGTACTTC. Protein sequence: CASTYPLAGQETQYF.

V gene TRBV28 combines with J gene TRBJ1-1; unclear D gene. V lost 3 bases and J lost 0, with 5 bases in between. Per germline, CDR1 MDHEN and CDR2 SYDVKM. The CDR3 extends over 13 amino acids. Here the CDR3 reads CASSFPLNTEAFF. The DNA of the CDR3 is TGTGCCAGCAGTTTTCCTCTGAACACTGAAGCTTTCTTT.

The rearrangement links TRBV7-2 to TRBJ1-1; D remains ambiguous. V lost 1 base and J lost 1, with 7 bases in between. CDR3 size: 14 residues. CDR1 is SGHTA and CDR2 is FQGNSA in the germline V gene. CDR3 sequence reads: CASSLGGGNTEAFF. DNA for the CDR3: TGTGCCAGCAGCTTAGGCGGCGGGAACACTGAAGCTTTCTTT.

V usage is TRBV28 and J usage is TRBJ1-2; D perhaps matches TRBD1 (5 bases). Germline lookup yields CDR1 MDHEN and CDR2 SYDVKM. This CDR3 has 15 amino acids. V gave up 6 bases and J gave up 3 bases, with 17 bases separating them. The DNA for the CDR3 is TGTGCCAGCAGCTATACGCACACAGGTTACTATGGCTACACCTTC. It yields the protein CASSYTHTGYYGYTF.

The J gene is TRBJ1-5, the V gene TRBV19, with 9 bases aligning to TRBD1. Germline V gene data show CDR1 as LNHDA and CDR2 as SQIVND (reference sequence). Germline trimming cut 7 bases from V and 3 bases from J; bases unmatched to any gene: 10. There are 16 residues in the CDR3. This CDR3 is CASISYRDRDNQPQHF. The CDR3 DNA reads as TGTGCCAGTATATCTTACCGGGACAGGGACAATCAGCCCCAGCATTTT.

V gene TRBV5-1 combines with J gene TRBJ2-7; D call uncertain. This CDR3 has 14 amino acids. The ends were cut back, 0 bases at V and 4 bases at J, with 11 bases in the middle. CDR1 and CDR2 from the germline V gene are SGHRS and YFSETQ. CDR3 amino acids: CASSLASPLYEQYF. CDR3 DNA sequence: TGCGCCAGCAGCTTGGCTTCCCCTCTGTACGAGCAGTACTTC.

The rearrangement links TRBV18 to TRBJ2-1, with 11 bases matching TRBD1. Unmatched junction bases numbered 4, after V lost 0 bases and J lost 6 bases. Germline CDR1 and CDR2: KGHSH and LQKENI. The CDR3 sequence is 16 residues long. CDR3 protein: CASSPPGTGGFNEQFF. CDR3 bases: TGTGCCAGCTCACCACCCGGGACAGGGGGATTCAATGAGCAGTTCTTC.

The chain uses TRBV27 and TRBJ2-7; D perhaps matches TRBD1 (5 bases). There are 14 residues in the CDR3. V shed 5 bases and J shed 1 base, with 12 bases lying between them. Germline values: CDR1 MNHEY, CDR2 SMNVEV (reference sequence). CDR3 amino acids: CASSRTGPSYEQYF. The CDR3 DNA follows: TGTGCCAGCAGTCGCACAGGACCGTCCTACGAGCAGTACTTC.

The chain carries TRBV7-9 and TRBJ1-2, with D possibly TRBD1 on 6 matching bases. The CDR3 totals 13 residues. V gave up 1 base and J gave up 8 bases, with 11 bases separating them. CDR1 and CDR2 (germline): SEHNR, FQNEAQ (reference sequence). The CDR3 reads CASSLGWGLGYTF. The CDR3 DNA follows: TGTGCCAGCAGCTTAGGCTGGGGGCTCGGCTACACCTTC.

The chain couples TRBV13 to TRBJ2-6, with D uncertain. The CDR3 is made up of 16 amino acids. CDR1 and CDR2 (germline): PRHDT, FYEKMQ (reference sequence). The germline V and J ends were trimmed by 1 base and 0 bases, with 7 bases remaining between them. Here the CDR3 DNA reads TGTGCCAGCAGCTTAGTTTTATACTCTGGGGCCAACGTCCTGACTTTC. Translating gives CASSLVLYSGANVLTF.

This chain links TRBV4-1 with TRBJ2-1, with 8 positions matching TRBD1. The CDR3 is 16 amino acids. The V segment lost 1 base and the J segment 7 bases; nucleotides outside the gene matches: 9. The germline V gene has CDR1 MGHRA and CDR2 YSYEKL. The CDR3 is CASSQVGQGAGNEQFF. The DNA for the CDR3 is TGCGCCAGCAGCCAAGTGGGGCAGGGGGCAGGAAATGAGCAGTTCTTC.

V gene TRBV28 combines with J gene TRBJ2-7; the match to TRBD1 covers 8 bases. Germline V gene data show CDR1 as MDHEN and CDR2 as SYDVKM. The CDR3 covers 15 residues. J lost 3 bases, V lost 4 bases, and 8 bases had no gene match. The CDR3 loop reads CASSSTGTGGYEQYF. CDR3 in DNA: TGTGCCAGCAGTTCAACCGGGACAGGTGGCTACGAGCAGTACTTC.

The V call is TRBV6-1, the J call TRBJ2-1, with TRBD2 matching over 11 bases. The CDR3 runs to 14 residues. Trimming at V came to 9 bases and at J to 4 bases, leaving 5 bases not matched to a gene. Germline lookup yields CDR1 MNHNS and CDR2 SASEGT. The CDR3 region has the DNA TGTGCCAGTAAGACTAGCGGGATTTACAATGAGCAGTTCTTC. Translated: CASKTSGIYNEQFF.

This clone occurred a few times. The genes are TRBV14 and TRBJ2-5; a possible D gene is TRBD2 (6 bases). CDR1 and CDR2 from the germline V gene are SGHDN and FVKESK. V was pared by 6 bases and J by 4 bases, with 12 bases between. The CDR3 is 13 amino acids. CDR3 bases: TGTGCCAGCAGTTATACAGCGGGAGAGACCCAGTACTTC. It is translated as CASSYTAGETQYF.

This clone occurred a few times. The chain couples TRBV19 to TRBJ2-3; 7 bases match TRBD1. The CDR3 consists of 14 residues. The germline V gene has CDR1 LNHDA and CDR2 SQIVND (reference sequence). V was pared by 6 bases and J by 4 bases, with 7 bases of the junction left unmatched. The CDR3 loop reads CASSEAQGPDTQYF. The DNA of the CDR3 is TGTGCCAGTAGCGAGGCACAGGGGCCAGATACGCAGTATTTT.

This chain links TRBV10-3 with TRBJ1-2; possibly TRBD1 for D (6 bases). V was pared by 10 bases and J by 5 bases, with 17 bases between. Germline CDR1 and CDR2: ENHRY and SYGVKD. The CDR3 runs to 13 residues. CDR3: CANTGTPGYGYTF. The CDR3 DNA follows: TGTGCCAACACCGGGACACCTGGTTATGGCTACACCTTC.

The CDR3: CAISWSQGFNQPQHF. In DNA form, the CDR3 reads TGTGCCATCAGTTGGTCACAGGGTTTCAATCAGCCCCAGCATTTT. The chain has TRBV10-3 and TRBJ1-5, with D possibly being TRBD1 (6 bases). The germline V gene has CDR1 ENHRY and CDR2 SYGVKD. V lost 5 bases, J lost 3 bases, and 14 bases lay in between. There are 15 residues in the CDR3.

This chain connects TRBV7-2 to TRBJ2-5, with TRBD2 identical over 9 bases. The germline V gene encodes CDR1 SGHTA and CDR2 FQGNSA. The V gene end was trimmed by 1 base and the J gene end by 5 bases; junction bases not matched to a gene: 8. The CDR3 length is 16 residues. DNA of the CDR3: TGTGCCAGCAGCTTAGACCGCGGGGGGGCGGGTGAGACCCAGTACTTC. Amino acids: CASSLDRGGAGETQYF.

V gene TRBV21-1 combines with J gene TRBJ1-1; the table calls TRBD1, which could not be checked here. TRBV21-1 is a pseudogene locus. The CDR3 covers 15 residues. The DNA for the CDR3 is TGTGCCAGCAGCAAAGTACCAGATAAGAACACTGAAGCTTTCTTT. Protein: CASSKVPDKNTEAFF.